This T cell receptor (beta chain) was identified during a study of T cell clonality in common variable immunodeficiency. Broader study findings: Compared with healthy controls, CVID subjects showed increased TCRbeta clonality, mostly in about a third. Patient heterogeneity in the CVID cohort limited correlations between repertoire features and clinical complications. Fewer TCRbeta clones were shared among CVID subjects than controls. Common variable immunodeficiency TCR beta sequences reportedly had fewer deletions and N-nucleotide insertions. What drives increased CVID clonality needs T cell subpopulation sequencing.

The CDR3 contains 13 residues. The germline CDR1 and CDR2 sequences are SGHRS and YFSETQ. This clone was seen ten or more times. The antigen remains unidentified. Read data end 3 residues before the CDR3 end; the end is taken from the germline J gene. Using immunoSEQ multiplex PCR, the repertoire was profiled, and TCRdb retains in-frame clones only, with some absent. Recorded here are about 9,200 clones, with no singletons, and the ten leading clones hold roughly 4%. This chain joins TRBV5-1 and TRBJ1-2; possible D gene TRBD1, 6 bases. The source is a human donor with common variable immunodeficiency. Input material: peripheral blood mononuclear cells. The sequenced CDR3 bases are TGCGCCAGCAGGGTACAGGGTTCTTACGGC. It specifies CASRVQGSYG. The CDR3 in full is CASRVQGSYGYTF.